This TCR beta chain was identified during a study of blood T cell repertoires in COVID-19. The V gene's germline CDR1 is MNHNY and CDR2 SVGAGI (reference sequence). The CDR3 runs 18 residues. The V and J ends lost 5 bases and 1 base, in that order; junction bases with no gene match: 8. Repertoires were generated with immunoSEQ multiplex PCR, while TCRdb's copy carries only in-frame clones and drops some. The sample includes about 98,000 clones, around 90% of them seen just once. The source is a man between 45 and 60 years old with active COVID-19. Sample: peripheral blood. The genes are TRBV6-6 and TRBJ2-1, with TRBD2 matching over 13 bases. CDR3 loop: CASSPQPLAGGSYNEQFF. The CDR3 DNA is TGTGCCAGCAGTCCCCAGCCACTAGCGGGGGGGTCCTACAATGAGCAGTTCTTC.